Presented here are 29 T cell receptor beta chains from one specimen sequenced in a study of long-term antiretroviral therapy in people with HIV. An immunoSEQ assay, version v3.0, was performed at survey level. Generated by immunoSEQ multiplex PCR, the TCRdb table keeps only in-frame clones and is missing some. The sample consists of around 16,000 clones, approximately 85% of them appearing once. The material was unsorted PBMCs, obtained 0.5 years after starting antiretroviral therapy. Receptors were obtained from a woman aged 40 to 50 with HIV.

This sequence joins TRBV4-1 and TRBJ2-3; 12 bases map to TRBD2. V gave up 0 bases and J gave up 1 base; unmatched junction bases: 17. Germline V gene lookup returns CDR1 MGHRA and CDR2 YSYEKL. The CDR3 extends over 22 amino acids. CDR3 sequence (DNA): TGCGCCAGCAGCCAAGAAGGGGCTAGCGGGAGGGCCCTCTGGAATCGCACAGATACGCAGTATTTT. As protein: CASSQEGASGRALWNRTDTQYF.

The chain joins TRBV7-2 to TRBJ1-2; D gene uncertain. Germline V gene sequence: CDR1 SGHTA, CDR2 FQGNSA. This CDR3 comprises 15 residues. Deletions cut 3 bases from V and 5 bases from J, with 16 bases between. In DNA form, the CDR3 reads TGTGCCAGCAGCTTTGGACCGACCGTGCTTTATGGCTACACCTTC. Translating it yields CASSFGPTVLYGYTF.

This sequence joins TRBV11-3 and TRBJ1-1; TRBD1 agrees at 9 bases. This CDR3 comprises 15 residues. Unmatched junction bases numbered 4, after V lost 4 bases and J lost 1 base. Germline loops: CDR1 SGHNT, CDR2 YENEEA. Here the CDR3 reads CASSSRTGANTEAFF. CDR3 nucleotide sequence: TGTGCCAGCAGCTCTCGGACAGGGGCGAACACTGAAGCTTTCTTT.

DNA of the CDR3: TGTGCCAGCAGCTCCAGCGGGCAGGTAGAGACCCAGTACTTC. Its protein is CASSSSGQVETQYF. The V and J genes are TRBV7-9 and TRBJ2-5; D perhaps matches TRBD2 (6 bases). The CDR3 extends over 14 amino acids. Trimming shortened V by 4 bases and J by 4 bases, and 13 bases separated the two germline ends. The V gene's germline CDR1 is SEHNR and CDR2 FQNEAQ (reference sequence).

V gene TRBV10-3 combines with J gene TRBJ2-1; D is undetermined. Germline CDR1 and CDR2: ENHRY and SYGVKD. Trimming took off 0 bases at V and 8 bases at J, with 5 bases between the two ends. The CDR3 has 12 residues. The DNA of the CDR3 is TGTGCCATCAGTGAGTCGGCATATGAGCAGTTCTTC. It encodes CAISESAYEQFF.

The V gene is TRBV7-2, the J gene TRBJ2-7; TRBD1 aligns across 11 bases. Germline CDR1 reads SGHTA; CDR2 reads FQGNSA. The junction had 2 bases not matched to a gene; V was cut back by 1 base and J by 3 bases. The CDR3 is made up of 15 amino acids. The CDR3 DNA reads as TGTGCCAGCAGCTTAGTGGGGACAGGGGGCTACGAGCAGTACTTC. Encoded protein: CASSLVGTGGYEQYF.

The chain has TRBV5-4 and TRBJ2-1, with 10 bases that match TRBD1. Germline V gene sequence: CDR1 SGHNT, CDR2 YYREEE (reference sequence). This CDR3 is built from 13 residues. The junction had 3 bases not matched to a gene; V was cut back by 4 bases and J by 8 bases. Here the CDR3 DNA reads TGTGCCAGCAGCATGACAGGGGGCTATGAGCAGTTCTTC. It encodes CASSMTGGYEQFF.

In its sample, this clone was seen a few times. The chain recombines TRBV4-2 with TRBJ1-4; a weak D match, TRBD1 (5 bases). Germline V gene lookup returns CDR1 LGHNA and CDR2 YNFKEQ. The CDR3 spans 15 residues. V lost 0 bases, J lost 6 bases, and 11 bases lay in between. The CDR3 DNA sequence: TGTGCCAGCAGCCAAGATCCGGGGCTCGATGAAAAACTGTTTTTT. The encoded protein is CASSQDPGLDEKLFF.

The rearrangement uses TRBV29-1 and TRBJ1-2; no clear D gene. The V and J ends lost 6 bases and 3 bases respectively, with 11 bases between them. The CDR3 loop spans 12 amino acids. The germline V gene has CDR1 SQVTM and CDR2 ANQGSEA. The DNA for the CDR3 is TGCAGCGTGGGGAGGGAGGACTATGGCTACACCTTC. Translated: CSVGREDYGYTF.

This chain connects TRBV18 to TRBJ2-3; no clear D gene. The germline V gene has CDR1 KGHSH and CDR2 LQKENI. This CDR3 has 17 amino acids. V shed 2 bases and J shed 0 bases, with 15 bases lying between them. The CDR3 is CASSPVTAVSSTDTQYF. The CDR3 DNA sequence: TGTGCCAGCTCACCAGTCACAGCAGTTTCTAGCACAGATACGCAGTATTTT.

This rearrangement joins TRBV19 to TRBJ2-7, with a possible D match to TRBD1 (6 bases). V was clipped by 5 bases and J by 2 bases, with 10 bases between them. Per the germline V gene, CDR1 is LNHDA and CDR2 is SQIVND (reference sequence). The CDR3 consists of 13 residues. The CDR3 DNA is TGTGCCAGTAGTCTGGACAGAGCCTACGAGCAGTACTTC. Translation gives CASSLDRAYEQYF. The variable domain in full, with the rest retrieved from reference TRBV19 and TRBJ2-7, is DGGITQSPKYLFRKEGQNVTLSCEQNLNHDAMYWYRQDPGQGLRLIYYSQIVNDFQKGDIAEGYSVSREKKESFPLTVTSAQKNPTAFYLCASSLDRAYEQYFGPGTRLTVT.

The J gene is TRBJ1-4, the V gene TRBV2; D call uncertain. The CDR3 extends over 11 amino acids. The V and J ends lost 9 bases and 7 bases respectively, with 9 bases between them. Germline loops: CDR1 SNHLY, CDR2 FYNNEI. CDR3 sequence (DNA): TGTGCCAGTCGGAGGGCTGAAAAACTGTTTTTT. Encoded protein: CASRRAEKLFF.

The rearrangement links TRBV7-9 to TRBJ2-7, with D perhaps TRBD1 (6 bases). The CDR3 extends over 13 amino acids. V lost 3 bases to trimming and J lost 4 bases, with 10 bases between them. Germline V gives CDR1 SEHNR, CDR2 FQNEAQ (reference sequence). The CDR3 bases are TGTGCCAGCAGCTTCGGGACACATTACGAGCAGTACTTC. It yields the protein CASSFGTHYEQYF.

The rearrangement links TRBV19 to TRBJ2-1, with D hard to call. Germline V gives CDR1 LNHDA, CDR2 SQIVND (reference sequence). This CDR3 region has 13 residues. Trimming took off 0 bases at V and 6 bases at J, with 6 bases between the two ends. The CDR3 DNA is TGTGCCAGTAGTATAGATCTGCCCAATGAGCAGTTCTTC. Protein product: CASSIDLPNEQFF.

The V and J genes are TRBV18 and TRBJ2-7, with D perhaps matching TRBD1 (5 bases). From germline, CDR1 is KGHSH and CDR2 LQKENI. There are 14 residues in the CDR3. V was clipped by 5 bases and J by 1 base, with 12 bases between them. CDR3 nucleotides: TGTGCCAGCTCAAACAGGATGGGGTCCTACGAGCAGTACTTC. Its protein is CASSNRMGSYEQYF. Supplemented by reference TRBV18 and TRBJ2-7, the full variable domain reads NAGVMQNPRHLVRRRGQEARLRCSPMKGHSHVYWYRQLPEEGLKFMVYLQKENIIDESGMPKERFSAEFPKEGPSILRIQQVVRGDSAAYFCASSNRMGSYEQYFGPGTRLTVT.

The rearrangement links TRBV6-1 to TRBJ2-7; D not certain. Between the trimmed V and J ends, which lost 2 bases and 1 base, there was a span of 6 bases. The CDR3 extends over 13 amino acids. CDR1 is MNHNS and CDR2 is SASEGT in the germline V gene. The CDR3 reads CASSEMGSYEQYF. The CDR3 DNA reads as TGTGCCAGCAGTGAAATGGGTTCCTACGAGCAGTACTTC.

This clone turned up a few times. J is TRBJ1-2 and V is TRBV7-3; D is perhaps TRBD1 (6 bases). CDR3 length: 15 amino acids. Deletions cut 5 bases from V and 4 bases from J, with 17 bases between. Germline lookup yields CDR1 SGHTA and CDR2 FQGTGA. For the CDR3, the DNA is TGTGCCAGCAGCGCTTCAGGGGAGACCCCCTATGGCTACACCTTC. Encoded protein: CASSASGETPYGYTF.

The genes are TRBV7-9 and TRBJ2-3, with TRBD2 as a possible D gene (5 bases). V lost 1 base to trimming and J lost 4 bases, with 6 bases between them. Germline loops: CDR1 SEHNR, CDR2 FQNEAQ (reference sequence). The CDR3 runs 13 residues. In DNA form, the CDR3 reads TGTGCCAGCAGCTTAGAGGAGGCAGATACGCAGTATTTT. This codes for CASSLEEADTQYF. Full variable domain (remainder filled in from reference TRBV7-9 and TRBJ2-3): DTGVSQNPRHKITKRGQNVTFRCDPISEHNRLYWYRQTLGQGPEFLTYFQNEAQLEKSRLLSDRFSAERPKGSFSTLEIQRTEQGDSAMYLCASSLEEADTQYFGPGTRLTVL.

This sequence joins TRBV18 and TRBJ2-7; no reliable D call. V lost 3 bases to trimming and J lost 5 bases, with 11 bases between them. There are 13 residues in the CDR3. CDR1 is KGHSH, CDR2 LQKENI, per germline. CDR3 amino acids: CASSPGEAHEQYF. CDR3 coding DNA: TGTGCCAGCTCACCCGGTGAGGCCCACGAGCAGTACTTC.

The chain combines TRBV5-1 with TRBJ2-1; 7 bases line up with TRBD1. V lost 3 bases and J lost 4; bases outside the gene matches: 7. Looked up from germline, CDR1 is SGHRS and CDR2 is YFSETQ. The CDR3 loop spans 15 amino acids. CDR3 DNA sequence: TGCGCCAGCAGCTCGACAGGGTCGGGGTACAATGAGCAGTTCTTC. Its translation: CASSSTGSGYNEQFF.

The CDR3 nucleotides are TGTGCCAGCACCTACTATCAGATGAACACTGAAGCTTTCTTT. Its protein is CASTYYQMNTEAFF. The chain has TRBV7-9 and TRBJ1-1; D remains ambiguous. Trimming stripped 7 bases from V and 0 bases from J, with 12 bases between. CDR3 length equals 14 residues. Germline V CDR1 and CDR2: SEHNR, FQNEAQ (reference sequence).

The CDR3 nucleotides read TGTGCCAGCATTCTTCGAAATGAAGCTTTCTTT. This sequence encodes CASILRNEAFF. The chain recombines TRBV6-1 with TRBJ1-1, with D hard to call. V was pared by 7 bases and J by 7 bases, with 10 bases between. The germline gives CDR1 MNHNS, CDR2 SASEGT. This CDR3 contains 11 residues.

This clone was recorded only once. The chain joins TRBV7-9 to TRBJ1-4; D gene ambiguous. CDR1 is SEHNR and CDR2 is FQNEAQ in the germline V gene (reference sequence). The length of the CDR3 is 15 residues. V shed 8 bases and J shed 7 bases, with 20 bases lying between them. CDR3 coding DNA: TGTGCCAGCCTTTCCCAGCTGGCAGTGGGTGAAAAACTGTTTTTT. As protein: CASLSQLAVGEKLFF.

This clone was counted once. The chain carries TRBV6-5 and TRBJ1-1; D is unclear. Germline CDR1 reads MNHEY; CDR2 reads SVGAGI. There are 12 residues in the CDR3. V dropped 6 bases and J dropped 1 base, with 6 bases sitting between them. The chain's CDR3 is CASRVGNTEAFF. The DNA for the CDR3 is TGTGCCAGCAGGGTTGGGAACACTGAAGCTTTCTTT.

The chain combines TRBV6-1 with TRBJ2-3; 14 nucleotides match TRBD2. Per germline, CDR1 MNHNS and CDR2 SASEGT. The V and J ends lost 8 bases and 6 bases, in that order; junction bases with no gene match: 4. The CDR3 is made up of 14 amino acids. The CDR3 DNA reads TGTGCCAGCTCAGGGACTAGCGGGAGTGATACGCAGTATTTT. Encoded protein: CASSGTSGSDTQYF.

In this sample, this clone turned up a few times. V usage is TRBV19 and J usage is TRBJ1-1; the match to TRBD1 covers 7 bases. Germline-derived CDR1 and CDR2 are LNHDA and SQIVND (reference sequence). Germline trimming cut 1 base from V and 5 bases from J; bases unmatched to any gene: 4. This CDR3 has 14 amino acids. CDR3 region: CASSIVQGVTEAFF. The CDR3 bases are TGTGCCAGTAGTATAGTGCAGGGGGTTACTGAAGCTTTCTTT.

This chain joins TRBV10-3 and TRBJ2-7, with 9 bases fitting TRBD2. CDR3 length: 14 amino acids. Germline lookup yields CDR1 ENHRY and CDR2 SYGVKD. V dropped 4 bases and J dropped 3; count of bases not matched to a gene: 4. The CDR3 bases are TGTGCCATCAGTGGAAATAGCGGGAGCTACGAGCAGTACTTC. The encoded protein is CAISGNSGSYEQYF.

The genes are TRBV14 and TRBJ2-1, with 8 bases fitting TRBD2. CDR3 length equals 14 residues. V trimming: 0 bases; J trimming: 11 bases; junction bases outside the gene matches: 6. Germline V gives CDR1 SGHDN, CDR2 FVKESK. CDR3 protein: CASSQEGREVKQFF. In DNA, the CDR3 is TGTGCCAGCAGCCAAGAGGGGCGGGAGGTGAAGCAGTTCTTC.

This chain joins TRBV5-6 and TRBJ2-7; D may be TRBD1 (5 bases). This CDR3 comprises 15 residues. Trimming cost V 3 bases and J 5 bases, with 18 bases left between them. Germline V gives CDR1 SGHDT, CDR2 YYEEEE. CDR3 nucleotide sequence: TGTGCCAGCAGCTCCTATATGCAGGGAAGGGACGAGCAGTACTTC. The encoded protein is CASSSYMQGRDEQYF.